This T cell receptor (beta chain) was retrieved from a study of CD8 T cells in ankylosing spondylitis. Study-level results: There was a TCR beta motif, made of several highly homologous variants, that appeared characteristic of ankylosing spondylitis blood. Matched synovial fluid from ankylosing spondylitis patients was reported to be enriched for disease-linked clones.

Germline V gives CDR1 DFQATT, CDR2 SNEGSKA (reference sequence). The V end was cut by 3 bases, the J end by 7 bases, with 12 bases between. The CDR3 extends over 13 amino acids. As to this clonotype: Antigen unknown.

Preparation of TCR beta libraries was done by quantitative 5'-RACE with molecular barcodes. TCRdb reanalysed the 5' RACE reads using MiXCR and keeps one entry per CDR3 protein. The sample comprises just under 550,000 distinct CDR3 sequences, about 13% of which are singletons, and around 7% rests with the top ten. The rearrangement joins TRBV20-1 to TRBJ2-2; D is perhaps TRBD2 (5 bases). This clonotype was sampled from a male donor with ankylosing spondylitis. Sequencing was done on a sample of blood, either unsorted or a sorted T cell fraction (not recorded which). The CDR3 DNA sequence: TGCAGTGCTAGGGACTCTCTAATCGGGGAGCTGTTTTTT. Translation gives CSARDSLIGELFF.